Below are 7 T cell receptor beta chains sequenced from a single sample in a study of CD8+CD57+ T cells in acquired aplastic anemia. Patients selected for sequencing had displayed CD8+CD57+ cell expansion by flow cytometry. Using genomic DNA as the template, TCR beta VDJ and CDR3 profiling was carried out. One entry per CDR3 protein results from TCRdb running MiXCR on the reads. This sample has about 180,000 distinct CDR3 sequences, with 45% to 60% found just once. The sequenced material came from sorted CD4+, CD8+, or CD8+CD57+ T cells (not recorded which) from PBMCs. These receptors originate from a human donor with aplastic anemia.

The chain carries TRBV20-1 and TRBJ1-2; 12 bases map to TRBD1. The V gene end was trimmed by 5 bases and the J gene end by 6 bases; junction bases not matched to a gene: 7. CDR3 length equals 14 residues. CDR1 and CDR2 from the germline V gene are DFQATT and SNEGSKA (reference sequence). CDR3 sequence: CSAPGTGGQDGYTF. DNA for the CDR3: TGCAGTGCTCCCGGGACAGGGGGCCAGGATGGCTACACCTTC.

The rearrangement joins TRBV11-3 to TRBJ1-1; 8 bases align to TRBD1. Germline trimming cut 5 bases from V and 5 bases from J; bases unmatched to any gene: 7. From germline, CDR1 is SGHNT and CDR2 YENEEA. There are 14 residues in the CDR3. CDR3 loop: CASSPRTGTTEAFF. The CDR3 coding sequence is TGTGCCAGCAGCCCTAGGACAGGGACTACTGAAGCTTTCTTT. Using reference TRBV11-3 and TRBJ1-1 for the parts outside the CDR3, the full variable domain is EAGVVQSPRYKIIEKKQPVAFWCNPISGHNTLYWYLQNLGQGPELLIRYENEEAVDDSQLPKDRFSAERLKGVDSTLKIQPAELGDSAVYLCASSPRTGTTEAFFGQGTRLTVV.

As to this clonotype: Germline is not matched at one junction end, which may reflect a read error. The chain uses TRBV9 and TRBJ2-5, with a possible D match to TRBD2 (6 bases). The CDR3 runs 14 residues. Germline values: CDR1 SGDLS, CDR2 YYNGEE. This CDR3 reads CASGVAGGDETQYF. CDR3 nucleotide sequence: TGTGCCAGCGGCGTAGCAGGAGGGGACGAGACCCAGTACTTC.

This clonotype was recorded a few times. The CDR3 DNA reads as TGTGCCAGTAGTATAGGGACTACCAGCACAGATACGCAGTATTTT. Translating gives CASSIGTTSTDTQYF. This chain joins TRBV19 and TRBJ2-3; D might be TRBD2 (6 bases). V lost 1 base and J 0 bases, leaving 8 bases between the germline ends. Germline loops: CDR1 LNHDA, CDR2 SQIVND (reference sequence). The CDR3 spans 15 residues.

V gene TRBV2 combines with J gene TRBJ2-7; D is unclear. Germline loops: CDR1 SNHLY, CDR2 FYNNEI. V lost 6 bases to trimming and J lost 6 bases, with 21 bases between them. The CDR3 length is 15 residues. CDR3 amino acids: CASSQAAFGPREQYF. Written as DNA, the CDR3 is TGTGCCAGCAGCCAAGCCGCCTTCGGGCCTCGCGAGCAGTACTTC. Based on the CDR3 plus reference TRBV2 and TRBJ2-7, the full variable domain is EPEVTQTPSHQVTQMGQEVILRCVPISNHLYFYWYRQILGQKVEFLVSFYNNEISEKSEIFDDQFSVERPDGSNFTLKIRSTKLEDSAMYFCASSQAAFGPREQYFGPGTRLTVT.

This clonotype has more than one count but fewer than ten. The V and J genes are TRBV9 and TRBJ1-3; TRBD1 agrees at 10 bases. J lost 0 bases, V lost 3 bases, and 18 bases had no gene match. CDR3 length: 21 amino acids. The V gene's germline CDR1 is SGDLS and CDR2 YYNGEE. CDR3 amino acids: CASSADFRTGGKQPSGNTIYF. The DNA of the CDR3 is TGTGCCAGCAGCGCCGACTTCCGGACAGGGGGTAAACAACCCTCTGGAAACACCATATATTTT.

In the case of this clonotype: A much more abundant neighbour one base away suggests this may be a read error. The rearrangement links TRBV7-9 to TRBJ1-5, with D maybe TRBD1 (5 bases). V gave up 5 bases and J gave up 4 bases, with 15 bases separating them. Germline V gene data show CDR1 as SEHNR and CDR2 as FQNEAQ (reference sequence). There are 15 residues in the CDR3. The CDR3 region is CASSQGSRVNQPQHF. The CDR3 nucleotides read TGTGCCAGCAGCCAAGGGAGCAGGGTTAATCAGCCCCAGCATTTT.